This TCR beta chain was observed in a study of vaccination and CD4 T cells after COVID-19. With the Oncomine TCR Beta short-read assay, DNA from cultured CD4+ T cells was sequenced. MiXCR, run by TCRdb on the PCR reads, gives a single entry per CDR3 protein. Seen here are fewer than 25,000 distinct CDR3 sequences, about 51% observed once, and the top ten hold approximately 5.9%. Whole-study results and caveats: Spike mono-reactivity marked 304 of 307 vaccine-specific clones in convalescent patients.

As for treatment: approximately 10-day PBMC culture with coronavirus spike peptide pools or control peptides (ViraFEST assay). Concerning this clonotype itself: Its antigen is undetermined.

CDR1 DFQATT and CDR2 SNEGSKA come from the germline V gene (reference sequence). Trimming removed 6 bases from V and 3 bases from J; junction bases left unmatched: 10. This CDR3 is built from 14 residues. Sequenced material: CD4+ T cells from blood, cultured in vitro. The J gene is TRBJ1-2, the V gene TRBV20-1; TRBD1 agrees at 7 bases. This sequence was found in a human donor who had recovered from COVID-19. CDR3 sequence: CSALAGTAHYGYTF. CDR3 nucleotides: TGCAGTGCCCTGGCCGGGACAGCCCACTATGGCTACACCTTC.